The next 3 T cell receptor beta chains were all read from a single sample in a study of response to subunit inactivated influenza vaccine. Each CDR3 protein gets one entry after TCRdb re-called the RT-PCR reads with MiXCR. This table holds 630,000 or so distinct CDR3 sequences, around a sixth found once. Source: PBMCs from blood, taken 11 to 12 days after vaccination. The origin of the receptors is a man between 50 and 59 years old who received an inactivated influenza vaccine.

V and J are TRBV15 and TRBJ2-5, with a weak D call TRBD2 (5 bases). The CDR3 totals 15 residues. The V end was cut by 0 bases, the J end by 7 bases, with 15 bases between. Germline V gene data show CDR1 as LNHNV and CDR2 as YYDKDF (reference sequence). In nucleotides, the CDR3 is TGTGCCACCAGCAGAGATGAGGGAAGGTCTTGGACCCAGTACTTC. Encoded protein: CATSRDEGRSWTQYF. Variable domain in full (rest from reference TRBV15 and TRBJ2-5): DAMVIQNPRYQVTQFGKPVTLSCSQTLNHNVMYWYQQKSSQAPKLLFHYYDKDFNNEADTPDNFQSRRPNTSFCFLDIRSPGLGDTAMYLCATSRDEGRSWTQYFGPGTRLLVL.

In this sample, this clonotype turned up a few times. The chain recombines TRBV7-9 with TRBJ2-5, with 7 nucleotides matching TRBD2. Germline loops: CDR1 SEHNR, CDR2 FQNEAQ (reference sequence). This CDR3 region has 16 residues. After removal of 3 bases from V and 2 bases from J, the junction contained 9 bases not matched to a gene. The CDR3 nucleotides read TGTGCCAGCAGCTTGGGGCTAGCGGTAATACAAGAGACCCAGTACTTC. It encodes CASSLGLAVIQETQYF.

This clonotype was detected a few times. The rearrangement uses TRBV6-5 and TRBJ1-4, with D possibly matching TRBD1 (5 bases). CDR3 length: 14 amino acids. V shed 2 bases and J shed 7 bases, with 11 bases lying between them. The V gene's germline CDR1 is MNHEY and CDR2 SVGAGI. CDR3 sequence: CASSYGRVAEKLFF. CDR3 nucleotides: TGTGCCAGCAGTTACGGCAGGGTGGCTGAAAAACTGTTTTTT.